These 28 T cell receptor beta chains were all obtained from the same sample, sequenced in a study of shared clonotypes between healthy human individuals (dated by TCRdb to about 2020). The protocol used for the library was the immunoSEQ multiplex PCR assay. TCRdb retrieved this table from immuneACCESS and kept in-frame rearrangements only. Not all clones are present; in checked studies, unresolved V genes account for under half, and no reason is known for the remainder. Present in this sample are about 2 million clones, approximately 95% of which were seen just once. The ten largest make up more than 0.95% of the sample. CD8 naive samples were obtained by positive selection for CCR7 among CD45RO-negative cells, yielding a CD45RA+CCR7+ population from which TemRA cells were excluded. The sequencing sample was made of naive CD8+ T cells sorted from blood. The sample's cell subset or site label is to be understood as: CD45RA+CCR7+. These TCRs come from a man aged 18 to 29 in good health.

V is TRBV19 and J is TRBJ1-6, with D uncertain. The germline gives CDR1 LNHDA, CDR2 SQIVND (reference sequence). Trimming removed 3 bases from V and 0 bases from J, with 9 bases in between. This CDR3 has 16 residues. This CDR3 is CASSMYGSSYNSPLHF. As DNA, the CDR3 is TGTGCCAGTAGTATGTACGGGAGCTCCTATAATTCACCCCTCCACTTT.

J is TRBJ1-4 and V is TRBV19, with D tentatively TRBD1 (6 bases). The CDR3 covers 16 residues. With 4 bases removed from V and 6 bases from J, the gap between germline ends came to 18 bases. Germline CDR1 and CDR2: LNHDA and SQIVND (reference sequence). CDR3 bases: TGTGCCAGTAGTAAGCACAGGGAAGGAGAAGATGAAAAACTGTTTTTT. Translated, it gives CASSKHREGEDEKLFF. The variable domain in full, with the rest retrieved from reference TRBV19 and TRBJ1-4, is DGGITQSPKYLFRKEGQNVTLSCEQNLNHDAMYWYRQDPGQGLRLIYYSQIVNDFQKGDIAEGYSVSREKKESFPLTVTSAQKNPTAFYLCASSKHREGEDEKLFFGSGTQLSVL.

This clone was found once. V and J are TRBV6-5 and TRBJ2-7, with 10 bases lining up with TRBD2. The germline CDR1 and CDR2 sequences are MNHEY and SVGAGI. This CDR3 comprises 15 residues. Trimming cost V 6 bases and J 4 bases; bases outside gene matches: 9. The DNA for the CDR3 is TGTGCCAGCAGCCCCTCCGGGACTAGCGAATACGAGCAGTACTTC. This gives the protein CASSPSGTSEYEQYF.

On this clone itself: The identical CDR3 is also encoded by other nucleotide sequences in the sample. The chain uses TRBV6-5 and TRBJ1-1, with D unresolved. Trimming took 7 bases from V and 0 from J, leaving 6 bases between them. Germline lookup yields CDR1 MNHEY and CDR2 SVGAGI. The length of the CDR3 is 12 residues. CDR3 sequence: CASTSLNTEAFF. The DNA of the CDR3 is TGTGCCAGCACCAGCCTGAACACTGAAGCTTTCTTT.

This sequence joins TRBV19 and TRBJ2-1; no clear D gene. From germline, CDR1 is LNHDA and CDR2 SQIVND (reference sequence). CDR3 length equals 16 residues. Trimming pared 0 bases from V and 4 bases from J, leaving 13 bases between. The CDR3 DNA reads as TGTGCCAGTAGTATAGACGACCTTGCGGTTTACAATGAGCAGTTCTTC. Residues: CASSIDDLAVYNEQFF.

The V and J genes are TRBV25-1 and TRBJ2-3, with a tentative D call TRBD2 (6 bases). Germline-derived CDR1 and CDR2 are MGHDK and SYGVNS. With 8 bases removed from V and 3 bases from J, the gap between germline ends came to 15 bases. The CDR3 loop spans 14 amino acids. The CDR3 protein is CASQRRARTDTQYF. The CDR3 coding sequence is TGTGCCAGCCAAAGGAGGGCCAGGACAGATACGCAGTATTTT.

The rearrangement uses TRBV9 and TRBJ1-3; D call uncertain. CDR3 length: 15 residues. The V gene's germline CDR1 is SGDLS and CDR2 YYNGEE. Trimming pared 0 bases from V and 7 bases from J, leaving 14 bases between. CDR3 region: CASSVGADPYNTIYF. The CDR3 bases are TGTGCCAGCAGCGTAGGGGCGGATCCCTACAACACCATATATTTT.

The rearrangement links TRBV11-2 to TRBJ2-5; D gene ambiguous. There are 13 residues in the CDR3. Trimming stripped 2 bases from V and 2 bases from J, with 6 bases between. In germline, CDR1 is SGHAT, CDR2 FQNNGV. CDR3 DNA sequence: TGTGCCAGCAGCTTACCTTTACAAGAGACCCAGTACTTC. Translated, it gives CASSLPLQETQYF.

V gene TRBV2 combines with J gene TRBJ2-2, with D possibly being TRBD1 or TRBD2 (5 bases each). CDR1 is SNHLY and CDR2 is FYNNEI in the germline V gene. The CDR3 totals 15 residues. The ends were cut back, 4 bases at V and 11 bases at J, with 20 bases in the middle. The CDR3 region has the DNA TGTGCCAGCAGTGGGGACGGACCTCGAAGATTAGAGCTGTTTTTT. Amino acid sequence: CASSGDGPRRLELFF.

As to this clone: This CDR3 is also generated by other DNA sequences in the sample. The gene calls are TRBV10-2 and TRBJ2-7, with D maybe TRBD1 (5 bases). V was cut by 6 bases and J by 3 bases, with 6 bases left in between. The CDR3 totals 11 residues. Looked up from germline, CDR1 is WSHSY and CDR2 is SAAADI. CDR3 sequence (DNA): TGCGCCAGCAGCGACAGCTACGAGCAGTACTTC. This codes for CASSDSYEQYF.

The V and J genes are TRBV2 and TRBJ2-7, with 9 positions matching TRBD1. V was clipped by 7 bases and J by 5 bases; unmatched bases: 9. The CDR3 is 14 residues long. Germline V lookup: CDR1 SNHLY, CDR2 FYNNEI. The CDR3 coding sequence is TGTGCCAGCAAATTGGGGACAGGGCTGAACGAGCAGTACTTC. The encoded protein is CASKLGTGLNEQYF.

CDR3 residues: CASSPGRPNQPQHF. CDR3 nucleotides: TGTGCCAGCAGCCCCGGACGGCCTAATCAGCCCCAGCATTTT. The V gene is TRBV11-3, the J gene TRBJ1-5, with D unclear. The length of the CDR3 is 14 residues. In germline, CDR1 is SGHNT, CDR2 YENEEA. V was clipped by 5 bases and J by 4 bases, with 12 bases between them.

The chain carries TRBV4-1 and TRBJ1-4; D might be TRBD1 (6 bases). This CDR3 region has 16 residues. CDR1 is MGHRA and CDR2 is YSYEKL in the germline V gene. The V and J ends lost 0 bases and 10 bases respectively, with 18 bases between them. The CDR3 loop reads CASSQDQATGRVKLFF. DNA for the CDR3: TGCGCCAGCAGCCAAGATCAGGCAACAGGGAGGGTAAAACTGTTTTTT.

The chain employs TRBV7-9 and TRBJ2-7; TRBD1 might be the D (6 bases). The CDR3 length is 14 residues. The V end was cut by 7 bases, the J end by 5 bases, with 18 bases between. Germline values: CDR1 SEHNR, CDR2 FQNEAQ (reference sequence). The CDR3 loop is CASTPGTTLDEQYF. In nucleotides, the CDR3 is TGTGCCAGCACCCCGGGGACAACACTAGACGAGCAGTACTTC.

This sequence joins TRBV15 and TRBJ1-1, with D hard to call. V was cut by 1 base and J by 3 bases, with 9 bases left in between. The CDR3 covers 14 residues. Germline V CDR1 and CDR2: LNHNV, YYDKDF (reference sequence). The CDR3 DNA follows: TGTGCCACCAGCAGAGGCGCTTCGGACACTGAAGCTTTCTTT. Amino acid sequence: CATSRGASDTEAFF.

To note about this clone: A read error may account for a junction end that differs from germline. The chain has TRBV7-7 and TRBJ2-5; 11 bases fit TRBD2. The CDR3 is 16 residues long. The germline V gene has CDR1 SSHAT and CDR2 FNYEAQ (reference sequence). In DNA form, the CDR3 reads TGTGCTAGCAGCTTATCTAGCGGGAGGCTCGCAGAGACCCAGTACTTC. Its translation: CASSLSSGRLAETQYF.

CDR3 protein: CASSARAGTYEQYF. CDR3 bases: TGTGCCAGCAGCGCCAGGGCCGGCACCTACGAGCAGTACTTC. The chain employs TRBV11-2 and TRBJ2-7, with a tentative D call TRBD1 (5 bases). Germline CDR1 SGHAT, CDR2 FQNNGV. Deletions cut 5 bases from V and 2 bases from J, with 13 bases between. This CDR3 spans 14 amino acids.

This clone was found once. The J gene is TRBJ2-7, the V gene TRBV12-2; the tabulated D call, TRBD1, remains unverified against the DNA. TRBV12-2 is a pseudogene. CDR3 length: 18 residues. The CDR3 DNA reads as TGTGCAAGTCGTCAGTACACTGGACAGGGGGCGAATCCCTACGAGCAGTACTTC. It encodes CASRQYTGQGANPYEQYF.

The chain combines TRBV27 with TRBJ2-1; D unclear. Deletions cut 8 bases from V and 2 bases from J, with 13 bases between. Germline assignment: CDR1 MNHEY and CDR2 SMNVEV (reference sequence). CDR3 length: 14 amino acids. This CDR3 is CASRVTSTYNEQFF. The CDR3 DNA reads as TGTGCCAGCCGTGTGACCAGCACCTACAATGAGCAGTTCTTC.

This chain links TRBV5-1 with TRBJ2-5; weak D call: TRBD1 (6 bases). The CDR3 totals 16 residues. The germline V gene has CDR1 SGHRS and CDR2 YFSETQ. V lost 1 base to trimming and J lost 1 base, with 14 bases between them. The CDR3 here is CASSLQGSGVQETQYF. In DNA form, the CDR3 reads TGCGCCAGCAGCTTGCAGGGGTCGGGTGTCCAAGAGACCCAGTACTTC.

V usage is TRBV7-8 and J usage is TRBJ1-2; D is unresolved. The CDR3 is 13 amino acids. Germline V gives CDR1 SGHVS, CDR2 FQNEAQ. Trimming took 0 bases from V and 6 from J, leaving 8 bases between them. The CDR3, as DNA: TGTGCCAGCAGCTTAGCCGCAGGCCATGGCTACACCTTC. Translation: CASSLAAGHGYTF.

V usage is TRBV27 and J usage is TRBJ2-7, with D possibly being TRBD2 (6 bases). This CDR3 has 15 amino acids. The germline V gene encodes CDR1 MNHEY and CDR2 SMNVEV (reference sequence). V dropped 1 base and J dropped 2 bases, with 12 bases sitting between them. The CDR3 loop is CASSLLEGRAYEQYF. CDR3 nucleotide sequence: TGTGCCAGCAGTTTATTGGAGGGCCGGGCCTACGAGCAGTACTTC.

The chain is built from TRBV9 and TRBJ2-7; 10 bases are shared with TRBD2. The CDR3 has 16 residues. The J segment lost 2 bases and the V segment lost 2 bases, leaving 7 bases of the junction unmatched. CDR1 SGDLS and CDR2 YYNGEE come from the germline V gene. CDR3 loop: CASSVSSGGPAYEQYF. The CDR3 nucleotides are TGTGCCAGCAGCGTTTCTAGCGGGGGACCAGCCTACGAGCAGTACTTC.

Concerning this clone itself: In the same sample, other DNA sequences code for this CDR3. V and J are TRBV7-9 and TRBJ1-5; D remains ambiguous. The CDR3 extends over 13 amino acids. The V end was cut by 1 base, the J end by 4 bases, with 5 bases between. The germline V gene encodes CDR1 SEHNR and CDR2 FQNEAQ (reference sequence). CDR3 DNA: TGTGCCAGCAGCTTAGGAGAGAATCAGCCCCAGCATTTT. Translating it yields CASSLGENQPQHF.

The genes are TRBV7-2 and TRBJ2-5, with a tentative D call TRBD2 (6 bases). The V end lost 2 bases, the J end lost 5 bases, and 12 bases lay between the germline ends. CDR3 size: 14 residues. The germline gives CDR1 SGHTA, CDR2 FQGNSA. As DNA, the CDR3 is TGTGCCAGCAGCTTAATAGGAGGGAGGGAGACCCAGTACTTC. It is translated as CASSLIGGRETQYF.

This chain uses TRBV4-3 with TRBJ2-7; D may correspond to TRBD1 or TRBD2 (5 bases each). Between the trimmed V and J ends, which lost 0 bases and 4 bases, there was a span of 13 bases. Germline CDR1 reads LGHNA; CDR2 reads YSLEER. This CDR3 comprises 15 residues. The CDR3 spells CASSQDPGAFYEQYF. CDR3 DNA: TGCGCCAGCAGCCAAGATCCCGGGGCGTTTTACGAGCAGTACTTC.

The chain employs TRBV27 and TRBJ1-5, with D possibly being TRBD1 (6 bases). V shed 5 bases and J shed 6 bases, with 8 bases lying between them. The CDR3 totals 12 residues. Germline loops: CDR1 MNHEY, CDR2 SMNVEV (reference sequence). The CDR3 here is CASSTGPQPQHF. The CDR3 DNA sequence: TGTGCCAGCAGTACAGGGCCTCAGCCCCAGCATTTT.

The chain uses TRBV4-1 and TRBJ2-3, with 9 bases lining up with TRBD2. V was clipped by 6 bases and J by 4 bases; unmatched bases: 8. The germline V gene has CDR1 MGHRA and CDR2 YSYEKL. This CDR3 comprises 15 residues. The CDR3 here is CASRVIAGAPDTQYF. CDR3 bases: TGCGCCAGCAGAGTAATAGCGGGAGCCCCAGATACGCAGTATTTT.